Here is one T cell receptor beta chain with its context. Its binding antigen is unknown. No much larger clonotype is one base removed from it; base qualities were not supplied. TCRbeta CDR3 regions were amplified from genomic DNA by means of the immunoSEQ Assay, a bias-controlled multiplex PCR. In the paper's pipeline: The number of nucleated cells in each sample was estimated by amplification of reference gene primers within the assay. To quantify the absolute abundance of each unique TCRbeta CDR3 rearrangement, sequence reads were collapsed and filtered. For each sample, productive Simpson clonality was calculated as the square root of Simpson's diversity index across productive rearrangements. TCRdb holds this immuneACCESS table with in-frame rearrangements only. Some clones are missing; in checked studies, unresolved V genes explain under half, and the rest has no known cause. The V and J calls and clone size are taken from that table; D and trimming were inferred from the DNA. In all, the sample holds 140,000 or so clones, and roughly 90% of those were seen once. Around 1.6% of the sample is taken by the ten largest.

Based on the germline V gene, the CDR1 and CDR2 sequences are SNHLY and FYNNEI. The CDR3 has 14 amino acids, counting the end cysteine and phenylalanine. Just CDR3 DNA is preserved here, 42 bases in frame from base 1. Compared with germline, V lacks 0 bases and J lacks 10 bases; bases without a gene match: 8. This sample was taken from a study of blood T cell repertoires in COVID-19 (dated by TCRdb to the early 2020s). About the investigation overall: Samples covering the acute and convalescent phases of COVID-19 were provided by collaborators in the United States, Italy and Spain. Deeply sampled blood TCRbeta repertoires from subjects exposed to, actively infected with, or recovered from COVID-19 were included in the dataset. The sample metadata nearly always contained a de-identified subject ID, COVID-19 status, age in years and sex. The samples were drawn from two sources: the first 160 participants of the ongoing ImmuneRACE study, and 1,254 subjects contributed by 6 global collaborators. A freely available public database, intended as a resource for researchers studying the immune response to SARS-CoV-2, is where the repertoires were released. The material from the prospective study consisted of cDNA or gDNA derived from T cells, B-cell-depleted T cells, or PBMCs. Where HLA class I and class II types were available, the types were taken from metadata supplied by the sample provider, not from assay-based typing.

The study at large found these results: Clinical and demographic metadata were provided uncurated, with the amount varying by source and participant.

Whole blood was collected in K2EDTA tubes by collaborating institutions according to the institutions' own protocols. Collaborator samples were shipped for TCRbeta analysis as frozen whole blood, isolated PBMCs, or DNA extracted from either sample type. Here the chain combines TRBV2 and TRBJ1-1, and TRBD1 aligns with 7 junction nucleotides. The specimen sequenced was peripheral blood. This sequence originates from a human donor in a cohort sampled during active COVID-19. The CDR3 protein: CASSEARQGKGAFF. The DNA sequence is given as TGTGCCAGCAGTGAAGCACGACAGGGCAAGGGAGCTTTCTTT.